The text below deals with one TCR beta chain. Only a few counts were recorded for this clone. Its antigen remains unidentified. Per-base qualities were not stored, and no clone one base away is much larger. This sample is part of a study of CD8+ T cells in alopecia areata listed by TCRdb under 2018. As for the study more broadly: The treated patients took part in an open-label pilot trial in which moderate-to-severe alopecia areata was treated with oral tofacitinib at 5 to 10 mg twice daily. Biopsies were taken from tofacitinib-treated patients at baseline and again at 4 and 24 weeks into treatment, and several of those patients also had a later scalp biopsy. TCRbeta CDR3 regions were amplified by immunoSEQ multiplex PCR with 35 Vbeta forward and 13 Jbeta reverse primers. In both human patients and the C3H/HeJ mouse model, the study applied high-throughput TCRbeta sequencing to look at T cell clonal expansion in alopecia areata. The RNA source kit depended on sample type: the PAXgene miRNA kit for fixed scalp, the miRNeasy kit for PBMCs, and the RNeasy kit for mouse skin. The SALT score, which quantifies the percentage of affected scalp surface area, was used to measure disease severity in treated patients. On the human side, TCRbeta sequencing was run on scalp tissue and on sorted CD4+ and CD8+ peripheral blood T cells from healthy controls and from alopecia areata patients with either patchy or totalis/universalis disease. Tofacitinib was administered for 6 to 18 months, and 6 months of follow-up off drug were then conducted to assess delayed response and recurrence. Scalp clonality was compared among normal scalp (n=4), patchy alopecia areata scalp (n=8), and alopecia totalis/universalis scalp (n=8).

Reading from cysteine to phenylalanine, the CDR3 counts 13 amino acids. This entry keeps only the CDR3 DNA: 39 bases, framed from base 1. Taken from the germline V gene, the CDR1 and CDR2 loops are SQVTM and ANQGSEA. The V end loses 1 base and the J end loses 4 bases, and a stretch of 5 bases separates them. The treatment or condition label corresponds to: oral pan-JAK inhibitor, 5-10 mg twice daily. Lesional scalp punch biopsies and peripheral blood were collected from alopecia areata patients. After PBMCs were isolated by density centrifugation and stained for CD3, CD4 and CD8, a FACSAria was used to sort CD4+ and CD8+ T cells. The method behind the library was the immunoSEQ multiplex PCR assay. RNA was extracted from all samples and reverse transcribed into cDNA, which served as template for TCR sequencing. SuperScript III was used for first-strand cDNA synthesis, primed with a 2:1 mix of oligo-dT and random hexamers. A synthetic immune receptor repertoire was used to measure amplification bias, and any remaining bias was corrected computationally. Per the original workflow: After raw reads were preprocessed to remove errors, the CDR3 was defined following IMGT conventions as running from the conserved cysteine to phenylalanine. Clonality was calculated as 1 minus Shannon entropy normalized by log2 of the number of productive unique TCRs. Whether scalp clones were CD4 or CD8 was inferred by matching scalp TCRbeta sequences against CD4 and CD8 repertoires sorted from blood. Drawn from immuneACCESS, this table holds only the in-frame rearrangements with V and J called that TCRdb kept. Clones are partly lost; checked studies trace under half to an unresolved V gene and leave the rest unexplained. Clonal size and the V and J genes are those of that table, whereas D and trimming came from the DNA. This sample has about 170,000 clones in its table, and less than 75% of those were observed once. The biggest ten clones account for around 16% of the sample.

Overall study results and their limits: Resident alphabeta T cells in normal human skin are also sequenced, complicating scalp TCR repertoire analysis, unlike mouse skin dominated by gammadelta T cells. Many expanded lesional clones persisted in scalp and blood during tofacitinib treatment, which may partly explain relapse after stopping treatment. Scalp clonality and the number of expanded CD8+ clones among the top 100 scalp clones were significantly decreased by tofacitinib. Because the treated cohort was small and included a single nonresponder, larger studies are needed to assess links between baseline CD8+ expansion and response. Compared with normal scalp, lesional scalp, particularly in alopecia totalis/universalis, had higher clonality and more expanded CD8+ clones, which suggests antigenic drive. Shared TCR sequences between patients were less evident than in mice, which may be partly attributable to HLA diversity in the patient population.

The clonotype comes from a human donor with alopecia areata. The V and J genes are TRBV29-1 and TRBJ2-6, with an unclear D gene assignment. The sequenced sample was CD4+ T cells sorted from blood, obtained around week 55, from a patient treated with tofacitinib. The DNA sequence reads TGCAGCGTTGAAGTCGGCGGGGCCAACGTCCTGACTTTC. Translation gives CSVEVGGANVLTF.